This passage covers 28 T cell receptor beta chains from one sample sequenced in a study of cytomegalovirus exposure and HLA in healthy donors. 60 Vbeta and 13 Jbeta primers were used in PCR. Only in-frame clones appear in the TCRdb table, and some are missing; sequencing was by immunoSEQ multiplex PCR. The table lists nearly 110,000 clones, about 72% of them singletons, with approximately 2% in the top ten. Sequencing used PBMCs. These receptors were taken from a man aged 18 to 29 in good health and CMV-seronegative.

The genes are TRBV19 and TRBJ2-3; 8 positions agree with TRBD1. CDR1 is LNHDA, CDR2 SQIVND, per germline (reference sequence). This CDR3 has 13 residues. The V segment lost 6 bases and the J segment 1 base; nucleotides outside the gene matches: 0. Here the CDR3 DNA reads TGTGCCAGTAGGGACAGGGGCACAGATACGCAGTATTTT. Protein sequence: CASRDRGTDTQYF.

V gene TRBV7-2 combines with J gene TRBJ2-7, with D tentatively TRBD2 (6 bases). Trimming took 1 base from V and 3 from J, leaving 13 bases between them. The germline gives CDR1 SGHTA, CDR2 FQGNSA. This CDR3 region has 15 residues. CDR3 DNA: TGTGCCAGCAGCTTAGGCGGGACCTCGCGCTACGAGCAGTACTTC. It is translated as CASSLGGTSRYEQYF. The whole variable domain, remainder taken from reference TRBV7-2 and TRBJ2-7, is GAGVSQSPSNKVTEKGKDVELRCDPISGHTALYWYRQSLGQGLEFLIYFQGNSAPDKSGLPSDRFSAERTGGSVSTLTIQRTQQEDSAVYLCASSLGGTSRYEQYFGPGTRLTVT.

The V call is TRBV12-5, the J call TRBJ2-3, with 9 bases matching TRBD1. The CDR3 is made up of 14 amino acids. Germline V lookup: CDR1 LGHNT, CDR2 FRNRAP. The trim removed 7 bases at V and 3 bases at J, leaving 5 bases unmatched. The CDR3 sequence: CASARDRVTDTQYF. The CDR3 bases are TGTGCTAGTGCTAGGGACAGGGTGACAGATACGCAGTATTTT.

The chain employs TRBV11-3 and TRBJ2-7, with TRBD2 as a possible D gene (5 bases). The CDR3 length is 13 residues. The V and J ends lost 5 bases and 6 bases respectively, with 14 bases between them. The V gene's germline CDR1 is SGHNT and CDR2 YENEEA. CDR3 DNA sequence: TGTGCCAGCAGCCCCCGGGAAGGAGGCGAGCAGTACTTC. Amino acids: CASSPREGGEQYF.

This clone has a handful of counts. The V gene is TRBV4-3, the J gene TRBJ1-1; D is undetermined. Germline values: CDR1 LGHNA, CDR2 YSLEER. The V gene lost 0 bases and the J gene lost 1 base, with 12 bases spanning the gap. The CDR3 extends over 16 amino acids. The CDR3 sequence is CASSQEAFTGNTEAFF. Here the CDR3 DNA reads TGCGCCAGCAGCCAAGAAGCCTTTACCGGGAACACTGAAGCTTTCTTT.

The chain employs TRBV19 and TRBJ2-1; 11 nucleotides align to TRBD1. V lost 6 bases, J lost 9 bases, and 7 bases stayed unmatched. This CDR3 comprises 14 residues. Germline values: CDR1 LNHDA, CDR2 SQIVND (reference sequence). The CDR3 here is CASSRTGGPVEQFF. CDR3 in DNA: TGTGCCAGTAGCCGGACAGGGGGCCCTGTTGAGCAGTTCTTC.

Many counts were recorded for this clone. This rearrangement joins TRBV5-5 to TRBJ1-1; D is unresolved. CDR3 length: 13 amino acids. With 0 bases removed from V and 5 bases from J, the gap between germline ends came to 8 bases. CDR1 is SGHKS, CDR2 YYEKEE, per germline (reference sequence). The DNA for the CDR3 is TGTGCCAGCAGCTTGGACGCGTTGACTGAAGCTTTCTTT. It specifies CASSLDALTEAFF. Looking up the rest from reference TRBV5-5 and TRBJ1-1 gives the full variable domain: DAGVTQSPTHLIKTRGQQVTLRCSPISGHKSVSWYQQVLGQGPQFIFQYYEKEERGRGNFPDRFSARQFPNYSSELNVNALLLGDSALYLCASSLDALTEAFFGQGTRLTVV.

V gene TRBV5-6 combines with J gene TRBJ1-6, with TRBD1 matching over 7 bases. V was pared by 3 bases and J by 4 bases, with 4 bases of the junction left unmatched. This CDR3 region has 15 residues. Germline CDR1 reads SGHDT; CDR2 reads YYEEEE. This CDR3 is CASSSGGRYNSPLHF. DNA of the CDR3: TGTGCCAGCAGCTCAGGGGGACGGTATAATTCACCCCTCCACTTT.

The rearrangement joins TRBV5-4 to TRBJ1-2; no definite D call. Germline loops: CDR1 SGHNT, CDR2 YYREEE (reference sequence). This CDR3 contains 13 residues. V gave up 1 base and J gave up 3 bases, with 7 bases separating them. The DNA for the CDR3 is TGTGCCAGCAGCTTGCGGGAGGACTATGGCTACACCTTC. This encodes CASSLREDYGYTF.

The chain's CDR3 is CASSLEWRVQETQYF. CDR3 DNA sequence: TGTGCCAGCAGCTTGGAGTGGAGGGTCCAAGAGACCCAGTACTTC. V usage is TRBV5-6 and J usage is TRBJ2-5; a weak D match, TRBD2 (6 bases). Germline values: CDR1 SGHDT, CDR2 YYEEEE. The V gene lost 0 bases and the J gene lost 1 base, with 10 bases spanning the gap. The CDR3 contains 15 residues.

This clone came up once. The chain is built from TRBV28 and TRBJ2-6; D is perhaps TRBD2 (6 bases). The CDR3 contains 15 residues. Trimming cost V 6 bases and J 0 bases, with 9 bases left between them. Germline-derived CDR1 and CDR2 are MDHEN and SYDVKM. CDR3 protein: CASRPGGSGANVLTF. CDR3 nucleotides: TGTGCCAGCAGACCCGGGGGCTCTGGGGCCAACGTCCTGACTTTC. Together with reference TRBV28 and TRBJ2-6, the CDR3 gives the full variable domain: DVKVTQSSRYLVKRTGEKVFLECVQDMDHENMFWYRQDPGLGLRLIYFSYDVKMKEKGDIPEGYSVSREKKERFSLILESASTNQTSMYLCASRPGGSGANVLTFGAGSRLTVL.

The chain has TRBV7-2 and TRBJ2-7; 7 positions agree with TRBD1. This CDR3 is built from 15 residues. Looked up from germline, CDR1 is SGHTA and CDR2 is FQGNSA. Losses at the gene ends were 2 bases for V and 0 bases for J; bases not matched to a gene: 4. CDR3 DNA sequence: TGTGCCAGCAGCTTATGGGCAGGGGGCTCCTACGAGCAGTACTTC. Encoded protein: CASSLWAGGSYEQYF.

This clone appeared once. J is TRBJ1-2 and V is TRBV27; 10 bases line up with TRBD1. Per the germline V gene, CDR1 is MNHEY and CDR2 is SMNVEV (reference sequence). Unmatched junction bases numbered 5, after V lost 4 bases and J lost 3 bases. The CDR3 is 15 amino acids. The CDR3, as DNA: TGTGCCAGCAGTTCCGACAGGGGGCGCGACTATGGCTACACCTTC. The encoded protein is CASSSDRGRDYGYTF.

V and J are TRBV28 and TRBJ2-7; D is unresolved. CDR1 MDHEN and CDR2 SYDVKM come from the germline V gene. V lost 7 bases, J lost 2 bases, and 12 bases lay in between. This CDR3 is built from 13 residues. CDR3 in DNA: TGTGCCAGCAAGGAAGACACCACCTACGAGCAGTACTTC. Translated, it gives CASKEDTTYEQYF. The full variable domain, rest sourced from reference TRBV28 and TRBJ2-7, is DVKVTQSSRYLVKRTGEKVFLECVQDMDHENMFWYRQDPGLGLRLIYFSYDVKMKEKGDIPEGYSVSREKKERFSLILESASTNQTSMYLCASKEDTTYEQYFGPGTRLTVT.

The chain links TRBV7-7 to TRBJ2-5, with 9 bases identical to TRBD2. Germline CDR1 SSHAT, CDR2 FNYEAQ (reference sequence). The CDR3 is 15 amino acids. V lost 1 base and J lost 4; bases outside the gene matches: 4. CDR3 in amino acids: CASSLGLAVGETQYF. The CDR3 nucleotides are TGTGCCAGCAGCTTAGGACTAGCGGTAGGAGAGACCCAGTACTTC. The variable domain in full, with the rest retrieved from reference TRBV7-7 and TRBJ2-5, is GAGVSQSPRYKVTKRGQDVTLRCDPISSHATLYWYQQALGQGPEFLTYFNYEAQPDKSGLPSDRFSAERPEGSISTLTIQRTEQRDSAMYRCASSLGLAVGETQYFGPGTRLLVL.

DNA of the CDR3: TGTGCCAGCAGCTTAAGGCTAGCGGGGTCCACCGGGGAGCTGTTTTTT. Its protein product is CASSLRLAGSTGELFF. J is TRBJ2-2 and V is TRBV7-9; 9 bases align to TRBD2. Trimming cost V 2 bases and J 4 bases; bases outside gene matches: 5. CDR1 and CDR2 from the germline V gene are SEHNR and FQNEAQ (reference sequence). This CDR3 has 16 amino acids.

The CDR3 loop reads CASSLRQGALMNTEAFF. The CDR3 bases are TGTGCCAGCAGCCTAAGACAGGGGGCCCTCATGAACACTGAAGCTTTCTTT. The J gene is TRBJ1-1, the V gene TRBV7-2, with 10 positions matching TRBD1. The CDR3 extends over 17 amino acids. CDR1 is SGHTA, CDR2 FQGNSA, per germline. V trimming: 5 bases; J trimming: 0 bases; junction bases outside the gene matches: 9.

The chain uses TRBV6-5 and TRBJ2-7, with D maybe TRBD1 (5 bases). Germline values: CDR1 MNHEY, CDR2 SVGAGI. V dropped 5 bases and J dropped 2 bases, with 10 bases sitting between them. This CDR3 region has 13 residues. The CDR3 region has the DNA TGTGCCAGCAGTCGACAGACTCCCTACGAGCAGTACTTC. It translates to CASSRQTPYEQYF.

The chain has TRBV7-6 and TRBJ1-6, with D possibly matching TRBD1 (6 bases). Trimming removed 1 base from V and 7 bases from J, with 11 bases in between. Germline CDR1 reads SGHVS; CDR2 reads FNYEAQ. The CDR3 is 15 amino acids. This chain's CDR3 is CASSLGAGANSPLHF. In DNA form, the CDR3 reads TGTGCCAGCAGCTTAGGGGCAGGGGCGAATTCACCCCTCCACTTT.

The V call is TRBV7-3, the J call TRBJ2-5; D not certain. The CDR3 is 13 amino acids. Per germline, CDR1 SGHTA and CDR2 FQGTGA. V shed 2 bases and J shed 2 bases, with 6 bases lying between them. The CDR3 is CASSLARQETQYF. The CDR3 region has the DNA TGTGCCAGCAGCTTAGCTAGGCAAGAGACCCAGTACTTC. Full variable domain (remainder filled in from reference TRBV7-3 and TRBJ2-5): GAGVSQTPSNKVTEKGKYVELRCDPISGHTALYWYRQSLGQGPEFLIYFQGTGAADDSGLPNDRFFAVRPEGSVSTLKIQRTERGDSAVYLCASSLARQETQYFGPGTRLLVL.

This chain links TRBV28 with TRBJ1-2; the D gene is possibly TRBD1 (5 bases). The CDR3 loop spans 14 amino acids. CDR1 MDHEN and CDR2 SYDVKM come from the germline V gene. Between the trimmed V and J ends, which lost 5 bases and 3 bases, there was a span of 13 bases. The CDR3 DNA is TGTGCCAGCAGTGAACCGCCAGGGTACTATGGCTACACCTTC. Translating gives CASSEPPGYYGYTF.

This chain connects TRBV9 to TRBJ2-1; possibly TRBD2 for D (5 bases). Germline V gives CDR1 SGDLS, CDR2 YYNGEE. The CDR3 is 12 residues long. V lost 4 bases to trimming and J lost 8 bases, with 10 bases between them. CDR3: CASSPEGHEQFF. The CDR3 region has the DNA TGTGCCAGCAGCCCCGAGGGTCATGAGCAGTTCTTC.

The chain employs TRBV11-2 and TRBJ1-3; D is ambiguous. V lost 4 bases, J lost 4 bases, and 11 bases lay in between. The CDR3 length is 14 residues. Germline V lookup: CDR1 SGHAT, CDR2 FQNNGV. The CDR3 sequence is CASSSASAGNTIYF. The CDR3 DNA is TGTGCCAGCAGCTCCGCGTCAGCGGGAAACACCATATATTTT.

This rearrangement joins TRBV19 to TRBJ1-6, with D possibly being TRBD1 (6 bases). Germline CDR1 LNHDA, CDR2 SQIVND (reference sequence). CDR3 size: 12 residues. Trimming stripped 5 bases from V and 14 bases from J, with 13 bases between. The CDR3 nucleotides are TGTGCCAGTAGTGCAGGACAGAGGACCCTCCACTTT. It encodes CASSAGQRTLHF.

The genes are TRBV7-9 and TRBJ2-1; tentative D call: TRBD1 (6 bases). V was shortened by 6 bases and J by 8 bases, with 11 bases between the two germline ends. Germline V CDR1 and CDR2: SEHNR, FQNEAQ (reference sequence). The CDR3 consists of 12 residues. The CDR3 here is CASSVGGDEQFF. CDR3 DNA sequence: TGTGCCAGCAGTGTAGGGGGAGATGAGCAGTTCTTC.

The V call is TRBV2, the J call TRBJ2-7; 9 positions match TRBD2. V shed 7 bases, J shed 2 bases, and the junction held 3 bases outside the gene matches. CDR3 size: 13 residues. Germline V lookup: CDR1 SNHLY, CDR2 FYNNEI. In DNA, the CDR3 is TGTGCCAGCACCTCTAGCGGGGCCTACGAGCAGTACTTC. Amino acids: CASTSSGAYEQYF.

The chain employs TRBV7-6 and TRBJ2-5, with D perhaps matching TRBD2 (6 bases). Germline CDR1 and CDR2: SGHVS and FNYEAQ. Deletions cut 1 base from V and 5 bases from J, with 14 bases between. This CDR3 is built from 15 residues. This CDR3 reads CASSLEASVRETQYF. The CDR3 bases are TGTGCCAGCAGCTTAGAGGCTAGCGTCCGGGAGACCCAGTACTTC.

The genes are TRBV19 and TRBJ2-1, with D perhaps TRBD1 (5 bases). V was pared by 2 bases and J by 9 bases, with 8 bases between. The CDR3 runs 12 residues. The germline gives CDR1 LNHDA, CDR2 SQIVND (reference sequence). The CDR3, as DNA: TGTGCCAGTAGTATAAGGGGCGGTGAGCAGTTCTTC. This translates into CASSIRGGEQFF.